The 2 T cell receptor beta chains given below trace back to one sample, sequenced in a study of T cell responses to AZD1222 COVID-19 vaccine. TCRdb keeps only in-frame clones here, not all; method: immunoSEQ multiplex PCR. The sample has more than 90,000 clones, 88% seen once; the top ten hold around 4%. This sample comprised peripheral blood, obtained 28 days after the second AZD1222 dose. These receptors came from an adult who received the AZD1222 COVID-19 vaccine.

V is TRBV5-1 and J is TRBJ1-2; D gene unclear. The CDR3 is 14 residues long. V lost 0 bases, J lost 4 bases, and 10 bases lay in between. CDR1 and CDR2 from the germline V gene are SGHRS and YFSETQ. The CDR3 here is CASSLERTSYGYTF. The CDR3 coding sequence is TGCGCCAGCAGCTTGGAACGGACTAGCTATGGCTACACCTTC.

This chain links TRBV28 with TRBJ2-7, with a possible D match to TRBD1 (5 bases). Germline CDR1 reads MDHEN; CDR2 reads SYDVKM. The length of the CDR3 is 15 residues. V was cut by 7 bases and J by 7 bases, with 23 bases left in between. CDR3 protein: CASTSTWGHYAEQYF. CDR3 nucleotide sequence: TGTGCCAGCACCTCCACGTGGGGCCACTACGCGGAGCAGTACTTC.